This T cell receptor (beta chain) derives from a study of regulatory T cells in long-lasting Graves disease. General study results and limits: Persistent disease showed a preference for TRBV28, TRBJ1-2 and TRBJ2-5.

Documented time point: persistent/refractory GD, antithyroid drugs over 5 years with positive TRAb. With RNA extracted from PBMCs as input, the TCR library was made. A remark on this clonotype: What it recognizes is unknown.

iRepertoire HTBI primers and Arm-PCR of CDR3 regions built TCR beta libraries. In the original processing: The samples yielded 62 TRBV and around 15 TRBJ segments. MiXCR was run by TCRdb on the multiplex PCR reads, yielding one entry per CDR3 protein. These V and J calls originate from TCRdb's pipeline instead of the authors' own analysis. The sample yields a few hundred thousand distinct CDR3 sequences, 23% seen once. From germline, CDR1 is SGHTA and CDR2 FQGNSA. V lost 4 bases and J lost 5, with 6 bases in between. The CDR3 covers 12 residues. The receptor was derived from a female donor with Graves disease. The chain couples TRBV7-2 to TRBJ1-3; D is ambiguous. The source material was peripheral blood mononuclear cells (PBMCs), sampled when the disease was refractory, from a patient treated with antithyroid drugs. CDR3 DNA sequence: TGTGCCAGCAGCTCAAGTCGAAACACCATATATTTT. Translating gives CASSSSRNTIYF.